The clone carrying this TCR beta chain was counted a single time. Germline CDR1 and CDR2: MDHEN and SYDVKM. This CDR3 is built from 16 residues. Trimming shortened V by 5 bases and J by 5 bases, and 22 bases separated the two germline ends. The data derive from a study of control samples from healthy donors and cancer patients. The assay was immunoSEQ multiplex PCR, and TCRdb's table has in-frame clones only and misses some. The table lists fewer than 200,000 clones, roughly 92% of them singletons. Sequences were obtained from blood. This clonotype was obtained from a man younger than 40 in good health. This rearrangement joins TRBV28 to TRBJ2-7, with D perhaps assigned TRBD1 or TRBD2 (5 bases each). CDR3 protein: CASSLPSPGASDEQYF. CDR3 DNA: TGTGCCAGCAGTCTGCCAAGTCCCGGGGCCTCGGACGAGCAGTACTTC.